The rows below give T cell receptor beta chains drawn from one sample of a study of beta chain features in type 1 diabetes. Some clones are missing from TCRdb's copy, which holds only in-frame ones; the method was immunoSEQ multiplex PCR. This table holds tens of thousands of clones, over 50% found once. The sample was Tregs from blood. Receptors were obtained from a woman aged 18-29 years in good health. Each CDR3 is given with its conserved first and last residue. The order of the fields is clone size, D gene, J gene, V gene, CDR3 protein, CDR3 DNA. The D gene is left open where the match is weak. Only some rows state a clone size, as once, few, many or a class for expanded clones.

clone size: few
D gene: TRBD1
J gene: TRBJ2-1
V gene: TRBV29-1
CDR3 protein: CSVLRTGGNEQFF
CDR3 DNA: TGCAGCGTCCTTAGGACAGGGGGGAATGAGCAGTTCTTC

clone size: .
D gene: .
J gene: TRBJ2-7
V gene: TRBV6-5
CDR3 protein: CASSPTAFYEQYF
CDR3 DNA: TGTGCCAGCAGTCCGACTGCATTCTACGAGCAGTACTTC

clone size: .
D gene: .
J gene: TRBJ2-2
V gene: TRBV5-1
CDR3 protein: CASSRGSGELFF
CDR3 DNA: TGCGCCAGCAGCCGGGGATCCGGGGAGCTGTTTTTT

clone size: .
D gene: .
J gene: TRBJ1-2
V gene: TRBV29-1
CDR3 protein: CSVEGGYGYTF
CDR3 DNA: TGCAGCGTTGAGGGGGGCTATGGCTACACCTTC

clone size: .
D gene: TRBD2
J gene: TRBJ2-7
V gene: TRBV7-2
CDR3 protein: CASSPQGGRGYEQYF
CDR3 DNA: TGTGCCAGCAGCCCTCAGGGCGGGAGGGGGTACGAGCAGTACTTC

clone size: .
D gene: .
J gene: TRBJ2-7
V gene: TRBV4-1
CDR3 protein: CASSGRGQESYEQYF
CDR3 DNA: TGCGCCAGCAGCGGCCGGGGACAAGAATCCTACGAGCAGTACTTC

clone size: .
D gene: .
J gene: TRBJ2-1
V gene: TRBV5-6
CDR3 protein: CASSSQNEQFF
CDR3 DNA: TGTGCCAGCAGCTCCCAGAATGAGCAGTTCTTC

clone size: .
D gene: .
J gene: TRBJ1-2
V gene: TRBV7-2
CDR3 protein: CASSFPGNYGYTF
CDR3 DNA: TGTGCCAGCAGCTTTCCGGGAAACTATGGCTACACCTTC

clone size: .
D gene: .
J gene: TRBJ1-6
V gene: TRBV7-9
CDR3 protein: CASSRGAEYPPLHF
CDR3 DNA: TGTGCCAGCAGCCGGGGGGCCGAATACCCACCCCTCCACTTT

clone size: .
D gene: TRBD2
J gene: TRBJ2-3
V gene: TRBV7-2
CDR3 protein: CASSEGGEAGGQTDTQYF
CDR3 DNA: TGTGCCAGCAGTGAAGGAGGAGAAGCGGGGGGGCAGACAGATACGCAGTATTTT

clone size: .
D gene: .
J gene: TRBJ2-4
V gene: TRBV2
CDR3 protein: CASRVAKNIQYF
CDR3 DNA: TGTGCCAGCCGAGTAGCCAAAAACATTCAGTACTTC

clone size: .
D gene: TRBD2
J gene: TRBJ2-3
V gene: TRBV2
CDR3 protein: CASRGDYPEIDTQYF
CDR3 DNA: TGTGCCAGCAGAGGGGACTACCCGGAGATAGATACGCAGTATTTT

clone size: .
D gene: TRBD2
J gene: TRBJ2-4
V gene: TRBV9
CDR3 protein: CASSVGEGGGAAKNIQYF
CDR3 DNA: TGTGCCAGCAGCGTAGGGGAAGGCGGGGGGGCGGCCAAAAACATTCAGTACTTC

clone size: .
D gene: TRBD2
J gene: TRBJ2-3
V gene: TRBV10-3
CDR3 protein: CAISEIGTSGTDTQYF
CDR3 DNA: TGTGCCATCAGTGAGATTGGGACTAGCGGCACAGATACGCAGTATTTT

clone size: .
D gene: .
J gene: TRBJ1-6
V gene: TRBV6-1
CDR3 protein: CASSEEGRNSPLHF
CDR3 DNA: TGTGCCAGCAGTGAGGAGGGTAGAAATTCACCCCTCCACTTT

clone size: once
D gene: .
J gene: TRBJ1-1
V gene: TRBV29-1
CDR3 protein: CSVEVVGGGTEAFF
CDR3 DNA: TGCAGCGTTGAAGTAGTGGGGGGAGGCACTGAAGCTTTCTTT

clone size: .
D gene: .
J gene: TRBJ2-3
V gene: TRBV29-1
CDR3 protein: CSVQRDTQYF
CDR3 DNA: TGCAGCGTTCAACGGGATACGCAGTATTTT

clone size: few
D gene: TRBD1
J gene: TRBJ1-5
V gene: TRBV4-1
CDR3 protein: CASSQGTGLEPQHF
CDR3 DNA: TGCGCCAGCAGCCAAGGGACAGGGCTGGAGCCCCAGCATTTT

clone size: .
D gene: .
J gene: TRBJ2-5
V gene: TRBV18
CDR3 protein: CASSPRAAETQYF
CDR3 DNA: TGTGCCAGCTCACCACGGGCAGCAGAGACCCAGTACTTC

clone size: .
D gene: TRBD1
J gene: TRBJ2-4
V gene: TRBV15
CDR3 protein: CATSRAIQGSPKNIQYF
CDR3 DNA: TGTGCCACCAGCAGAGCGATACAGGGGAGTCCCAAAAACATTCAGTACTTC

clone size: .
D gene: .
J gene: TRBJ1-2
V gene: TRBV5-4
CDR3 protein: CASSSFLQGGGYTF
CDR3 DNA: TGTGCCAGCAGCTCATTCCTGCAGGGTGGAGGCTACACCTTC

clone size: .
D gene: TRBD2
J gene: TRBJ2-7
V gene: TRBV5-1
CDR3 protein: CASSLAPGGRPGSNEQYF
CDR3 DNA: TGCGCCAGCAGCTTGGCCCCTGGCGGGAGGCCTGGATCTAACGAGCAGTACTTC

clone size: .
D gene: .
J gene: TRBJ2-7
V gene: TRBV7-2
CDR3 protein: CASSLVGGQYEQYF
CDR3 DNA: TGTGCCAGCAGCTTAGTCGGGGGGCAGTACGAGCAGTACTTC

clone size: .
D gene: .
J gene: TRBJ1-1
V gene: TRBV4-3
CDR3 protein: CASSQDHRLNTEAFF
CDR3 DNA: TGCGCCAGCAGCCAAGATCACAGGCTGAACACTGAAGCTTTCTTT

clone size: .
D gene: TRBD1
J gene: TRBJ1-1
V gene: TRBV30
CDR3 protein: CAWSGTDKTEAFF
CDR3 DNA: TGTGCCTGGTCCGGGACAGACAAGACTGAAGCTTTCTTT

clone size: few
D gene: TRBD1
J gene: TRBJ1-5
V gene: TRBV7-2
CDR3 protein: CASSLAQGGPYSNQPQHF
CDR3 DNA: TGTGCCAGCAGCTTAGCACAGGGGGGGCCTTATAGCAATCAGCCCCAGCATTTT

clone size: .
D gene: TRBD1
J gene: TRBJ2-1
V gene: TRBV4-2
CDR3 protein: CASSQAQIRGQNEQFF
CDR3 DNA: TGTGCCAGCAGCCAAGCTCAGATTAGGGGGCAGAATGAGCAGTTCTTC

clone size: few
D gene: .
J gene: TRBJ2-4
V gene: TRBV14
CDR3 protein: CASSPRGKNIQYF
CDR3 DNA: TGTGCCAGCAGTCCCAGAGGGAAAAACATTCAGTACTTC

clone size: few
D gene: TRBD1
J gene: TRBJ2-5
V gene: TRBV10-3
CDR3 protein: CAMGTGTGGRETQYF
CDR3 DNA: TGTGCCATGGGGACCGGGACAGGGGGCCGGGAGACCCAGTACTTC

clone size: .
D gene: .
J gene: TRBJ2-3
V gene: TRBV6-6
CDR3 protein: CASSYSAGQGDTQYF
CDR3 DNA: TGTGCCAGCAGTTACTCGGCAGGCCAAGGTGATACGCAGTATTTT

clone size: .
D gene: TRBD2
J gene: TRBJ2-1
V gene: TRBV5-4
CDR3 protein: CASRIAGGSYNEQFF
CDR3 DNA: TGTGCCAGCAGAATAGCGGGAGGGTCCTACAATGAGCAGTTCTTC

clone size: .
D gene: TRBD1
J gene: TRBJ1-2
V gene: TRBV5-6
CDR3 protein: CASRLTGGILNYGYTF
CDR3 DNA: TGTGCCAGCAGATTGACAGGGGGAATACTTAACTATGGCTACACCTTC

clone size: .
D gene: TRBD1
J gene: TRBJ1-4
V gene: TRBV7-9
CDR3 protein: CASSPRQGSNEKLFF
CDR3 DNA: TGTGCCAGCAGCCCCCGACAGGGATCGAATGAAAAACTGTTTTTT

clone size: .
D gene: TRBD1
J gene: TRBJ2-1
V gene: TRBV6-6
CDR3 protein: CASGSGQATGNEQFF
CDR3 DNA: TGTGCCAGCGGATCGGGACAGGCCACGGGGAATGAGCAGTTCTTC

clone size: .
D gene: TRBD1
J gene: TRBJ2-6
V gene: TRBV5-1
CDR3 protein: CASSIGHPTGRANVLTF
CDR3 DNA: TGCGCCAGCAGCATAGGGCACCCGACAGGGCGGGCCAACGTCCTGACTTTC

clone size: .
D gene: .
J gene: TRBJ2-5
V gene: TRBV10-3
CDR3 protein: CAISESVAQETQYF
CDR3 DNA: TGTGCCATCAGTGAGTCGGTGGCACAAGAGACCCAGTACTTC